A selection of T cell receptor beta chains follows, all from one sample in a study of blood T cell repertoires in COVID-19. TCRdb's table, derived via immunoSEQ multiplex PCR, lists solely in-frame clones and lacks some. The data hold 95,000 to 150,000 clones, with over 55% observed a single time. The material sequenced was peripheral blood. These receptor sequences come from a woman in her seventies with acute or convalescent COVID-19. Each CDR3 is given with its conserved first and last residue. D genes are given only for firm matches. The listing skips clone size in some rows; elsewhere it reads once, few, many or a size class.

CDR3aa | CDR3nt | v_gene | d_gene | j_gene | abundance
CASKRGPNYGYTF | TGTGCCAGCAAGCGGGGCCCCAACTATGGCTACACCTTC | TRBV6-5 | - | TRBJ1-2 | few
CASSVGQGTYEQYF | TGTGCCAGCAGCGTTGGACAGGGGACCTACGAGCAGTACTTC | TRBV5-4 | TRBD1 | TRBJ2-7 | -
CASSYDLDRGRITGELFF | TGTGCCAGCAGTTACGATTTGGACAGGGGGCGTATCACCGGGGAGCTGTTTTTT | TRBV2 | TRBD1 | TRBJ2-2 | few
CASSLSRDRVNQPQHF | TGTGCCAGCTCACTCTCACGGGACAGGGTAAATCAGCCCCAGCATTTT | TRBV18 | TRBD1 | TRBJ1-5 | once
CASSWGTSGTETQYF | TGTGCCAGCAGCTGGGGGACTAGCGGTACAGAGACCCAGTACTTC | TRBV5-4 | TRBD2 | TRBJ2-5 | -
CASSIGTGMGQPQHF | TGTGCCAGTAGTATAGGGACAGGGATGGGCCAGCCCCAGCATTTT | TRBV19 | TRBD1 | TRBJ1-5 | -
CASRHRDRFSYEQYF | TGTGCCAGCAGACACAGGGACAGATTCTCCTACGAGCAGTACTTC | TRBV6-5 | TRBD1 | TRBJ2-7 | -
CASSLGGLAGEGDEQFF | TGCGCCAGCAGCTTGGGAGGACTAGCGGGAGAAGGGGATGAGCAGTTCTTC | TRBV5-1 | TRBD2 | TRBJ2-1 | few
CASSRGLAGFQETQYF | TGTGCCAGCAGCAGAGGACTAGCGGGGTTCCAAGAGACCCAGTACTTC | TRBV7-9 | TRBD2 | TRBJ2-5 | -
CASSKPGVNNEQFF | TGTGCCAGCAGTAAACCAGGCGTGAACAATGAGCAGTTCTTC | TRBV27 | - | TRBJ2-1 | -
CASSPGTGVYEQYF | TGTGCTAGCAGCCCCGGGACAGGGGTCTACGAGCAGTACTTC | TRBV7-7 | TRBD1 | TRBJ2-7 | -
CASSLRPSETDTQYF | TGTGCCAGCAGCTTACGCCCTAGCGAGACAGATACGCAGTATTTT | TRBV7-3 | - | TRBJ2-3 | -
CASSQAPGGSETQYF | TGCGCCAGCAGCCAAGCACCAGGGGGGAGCGAGACCCAGTACTTC | TRBV4-1 | - | TRBJ2-5 | few
CASKASGGDEQYF | TGCGCCAGCAAGGCTAGCGGGGGAGACGAGCAGTACTTC | TRBV10-2 | TRBD2 | TRBJ2-7 | -
CASSAEGHHTDTQYF | TGTGCCAGCAGTGCGGAGGGGCACCACACAGATACGCAGTATTTT | TRBV6-4 | - | TRBJ2-3 | -
CASSSPTSGSTGELFF | TGTGCCAGCAGTTCCCCGACTAGCGGGAGTACCGGGGAGCTGTTTTTT | TRBV6-5 | TRBD2 | TRBJ2-2 | -
CASSDAQGYEQYF | TGTGCCAGCAGTGACGCACAGGGTTACGAGCAGTACTTC | TRBV6-2/TRBV6-3 | - | TRBJ2-7 | few
CASSLVTGRVEEKLFF | TGTGCCAGCAGCTTAGTTACGGGCAGGGTGGAAGAAAAACTGTTTTTT | TRBV7-9 | - | TRBJ1-4 | -
CASTALAGGSSYEQYF | TGTGCCAGCACTGCACTGGCGGGAGGGAGCTCCTACGAGCAGTACTTC | TRBV6-6 | TRBD2 | TRBJ2-7 | -
CSVSAGSQETQYF | TGCAGCGTTAGCGCGGGGAGCCAAGAGACCCAGTACTTC | TRBV29-1 | - | TRBJ2-5 | -
CASSLGAADTQYF | TGTGCCAGCAGCTTAGGCGCGGCAGATACGCAGTATTTT | TRBV7-6 | - | TRBJ2-3 | -
CAWSFRTGSEQYF | TGTGCCTGGAGTTTCAGGACAGGGAGCGAGCAGTACTTC | TRBV30 | TRBD1 | TRBJ2-7 | few
CASRRPGQIKQETQYF | TGTGCCAGCAGACGACCGGGACAGATAAAACAAGAGACCCAGTACTTC | TRBV28 | TRBD1 | TRBJ2-5 | -
CASSSGTRIYNEQFF | TGTGCCAGCAGTTCCGGGACTAGGATCTACAATGAGCAGTTCTTC | TRBV27 | TRBD2 | TRBJ2-1 | few
CASSLTQGARRSNEKLFF | TGTGCCAGCTCACTGACACAGGGGGCGCGTCGATCCAATGAAAAACTGTTTTTT | TRBV18 | TRBD1 | TRBJ1-4 | -
CASSLGTVYNSPLHF | TGTGCCAGCAGCTTAGGGACAGTTTATAATTCACCCCTCCACTTT | TRBV7-6 | - | TRBJ1-6 | many
CASSQVGGFGELFF | TGCGCCAGCAGCCAAGTAGGGGGCTTCGGGGAGCTGTTTTTT | TRBV4-1 | TRBD1 | TRBJ2-2 | few
CASSQDLRPRGEKLFF | TGCGCCAGCAGCCAAGATCTGCGGCCGCGTGGGGAAAAACTGTTTTTT | TRBV4-3 | - | TRBJ1-4 | few
CASSPWDRPYEQYF | TGTGCCAGCAGTCCCTGGGACAGACCCTACGAGCAGTACTTC | TRBV28 | TRBD1 | TRBJ2-7 | -
CASRGLGDGREAFF | TGTGCCAGCAGGGGGCTTGGTGACGGGCGTGAAGCTTTCTTT | TRBV28 | - | TRBJ1-1 | few
CASSAGGAPSTDTQYF | TGTGCCAGCAGCGCAGGCGGGGCTCCAAGCACAGATACGCAGTATTTT | TRBV9 | - | TRBJ2-3 | -
CASSQGYEAFF | TGCGCCAGCAGCCAAGGTTATGAAGCTTTCTTT | TRBV4-3 | - | TRBJ1-1 | -
CASSHQGANQPQHF | TGTGCCAGCAGCCATCAGGGTGCCAATCAGCCCCAGCATTTT | TRBV7-9 | - | TRBJ1-5 | once
CASSVTGTGELFF | TGTGCCAGTAGTGTAACTGGCACCGGGGAGCTGTTTTTT | TRBV19 | - | TRBJ2-2 | -
CASSSRTGSYGYTF | TGTGCCAGCAGTTCTAGGACAGGCAGCTATGGCTACACCTTC | TRBV28 | TRBD1 | TRBJ1-2 | -
CASSLTGNYGYTF | TGTGCCAGCAGTCTTACAGGGAACTATGGCTACACCTTC | TRBV28 | - | TRBJ1-2 | -
CASSFREQFF | TGTGCCAGCAGCTTTCGGGAGCAGTTCTTC | TRBV7-2 | - | TRBJ2-1 | -
CASSLGTINEQFF | TGTGCCAGCAGTTTGGGGACTATCAATGAGCAGTTCTTC | TRBV28 | TRBD2 | TRBJ2-1 | -
CASSLAKGRSGGYTF | TGTGCCAGCAGCTTGGCTAAGGGCCGTTCGGGGGGCTACACCTTC | TRBV5-4 | - | TRBJ1-2 | -
CASSAGGRVNTQYF | TGTGCCAGCAGTGCCGGCGGGAGGGTGAATACGCAGTATTTT | TRBV2 | TRBD2 | TRBJ2-3 | once
CASRVETDYGYTF | TGTGCCAGCAGAGTAGAAACCGACTATGGCTACACCTTC | TRBV7-2 | - | TRBJ1-2 | -
CASSLLPSRNQPQHF | TGTGCCAGCAGTTTATTACCCTCCCGGAATCAGCCCCAGCATTTT | TRBV27 | - | TRBJ1-5 | -
CASSAGFTGSYSNGYTF | TGCGCCAGCAGTGCCGGGTTTACAGGGTCTTACTCGAATGGCTACACCTTC | TRBV10-2 | - | TRBJ1-2 | -
CSVGGGQGYGYTF | TGCAGCGTTGGGGGGGGACAGGGCTATGGCTACACCTTC | TRBV29-1 | TRBD1 | TRBJ1-2 | -
CASSSTSTDTQYF | TGTGCCAGCAGCTCTACTAGCACAGATACGCAGTATTTT | TRBV12-3/TRBV12-4 | - | TRBJ2-3 | -
CASRRQGGTEAFF | TGTGCCAGCAGGAGACAGGGAGGCACTGAAGCTTTCTTT | TRBV6-5 | TRBD1 | TRBJ1-1 | once
CASHTGGWDYGYTF | TGTGCCAGCCATACGGGAGGGTGGGACTATGGCTACACCTTC | TRBV2 | - | TRBJ1-2 | -
CASSVTGNTEAFF | TGTGCCAGCAGCGTGACAGGGAACACTGAAGCTTTCTTT | TRBV2 | - | TRBJ1-1 | many
CASSQVSYNEQFF | TGCGCCAGCAGCCAAGTCAGCTACAATGAGCAGTTCTTC | TRBV4-1 | - | TRBJ2-1 | -
CASSTTNPRETRYF | TGTGCCAGCAGCACAACGAATCCGAGGGAGACCCGGTACTTC | TRBV7-2 | - | TRBJ2-5 | -
CASSPSSTNEKLFF | TGCGCCAGCAGCCCGTCCTCAACTAATGAAAAACTGTTTTTT | TRBV10-2 | - | TRBJ1-4 | -
CASSLVRGGSGYTF | TGTGCCAGCAGCTTAGTTCGCGGGGGCAGTGGCTACACCTTC | TRBV7-2 | - | TRBJ1-2 | many